The clone carrying this T cell receptor beta chain was detected a few times. Its cognate antigen is unknown. Libraries were prepared by immunoSEQ multiplex PCR; TCRdb keeps only in-frame clonotypes and omits some of them. The sample consists of tens of thousands of clones, around 85% of them appearing once. The data stem from a study of immune evolution from preneoplasia to lung adenocarcinoma. Looking at the study overall: HLA loss of heterozygosity: approximately 7.5% AIS, about 15% MIA, roughly 30% ADC, none AAH.

Overall study findings and caveats: Normal lung had the highest top T cell clone frequencies.

The CDR3 has 12 amino acids. V trimming: 8 bases; J trimming: 5 bases; junction bases outside the gene matches: 3. From germline, CDR1 is LNHDA and CDR2 SQIVND (reference sequence). Histologic diagnosis was independently verified by two lung pathologists. Premalignant or tumor cells were enriched by macro-dissection after pathologic assessment. This TCR derives from a person in their sixties or seventies with lung adenocarcinoma. Sequencing was carried out using FFPE invasive lung adenocarcinoma tissue. This chain links TRBV19 with TRBJ1-2; 9 nucleotides agree with TRBD1. In DNA form, the CDR3 reads TGTGCCAGTTTGACAGGGGGTTATGGCTACACCTTC. Amino acid sequence: CASLTGGYGYTF.